The 26 T cell receptor delta chains listed next were all sequenced from one sample in a study of gamma-delta T cells after stem cell transplantation. TCRdb applied CATT to the RT-PCR reads for clone calling. The table has about 1,900 delta-chain clones, around 19% seen once. The sequencing sample was made of gamma-delta T cells. These receptors all come from a human donor. It is not recorded whose cells these are; they may come from a transplant donor.

This clone occurred a few times. The TCRdb record carries a much larger clone's protein, which differs from this DNA's translation at residue 12; a read error is the likely cause, and the protein listed here is the DNA translation. V and J are TRDV2 and TRDJ1; 11 bases align to TRDD3. The CDR3 consists of 18 residues. The germline V gene has CDR1 GEAIGNYY and CDR2 EKD. Germline trimming cut 4 bases from V and 3 bases from J; bases unmatched to any gene: 15. The CDR3 protein is CACEQLGDRGSTADKLIF. The CDR3 region has the DNA TGTGCCTGTGAACAACTGGGGGATAGGGGGTCCACCGCCGATAAACTCATCTTT.

A few counts support this clone. This likely came from a read error, as a far larger clone is one base away. Other DNA sequences in the same sample also yield this CDR3. This sequence joins TRDV2 and TRDJ1; 7 positions match TRDD3. The ends lost 0 bases at V and 2 bases at J; junction bases unmatched: 5. The CDR3 is made up of 15 amino acids. Germline CDR1 is GEAIGNYY and CDR2 is EKD. CDR3 nucleotide sequence: TGTGCCTGTGACACCGTGGGGGAAACAACCGATAAACTCATCTTT. Its translation: CACDTVGETTDKLIF.

This clone has more than one count but fewer than ten. V is TRDV2 and J is TRDJ1; 13 positions agree with TRDD3. The length of the CDR3 is 20 residues. Losses at the gene ends were 0 bases for V and 1 base for J; bases not matched to a gene: 13. Germline V gene data show CDR1 as GEAIGNYY and CDR2 as EKD. CDR3 protein: CACDTVGLGDTLVTTDKLIF. DNA for the CDR3: TGTGCCTGTGACACCGTGGGACTGGGGGATACGCTGGTTACCACCGATAAACTCATCTTT.

The rearrangement links TRDV1 to TRDJ2; maybe TRDD3 (6 bases). The CDR3 contains 19 residues. The V end was cut by 0 bases, the J end by 5 bases, with 22 bases between. Per germline, CDR1 TSWWSYY and CDR2 QGS. The CDR3 is CALGELFPGPLGGTAQLFF. In DNA form, the CDR3 reads TGTGCTCTTGGGGAACTGTTTCCTGGTCCACTGGGTGGTACAGCACAACTCTTCTTT.

In its sample, this clone was seen a few times. The TCRdb record carries a much larger clone's protein, which differs from this DNA's translation at residue 15; a read error is the likely cause, and the protein listed here is the DNA translation. This rearrangement joins TRDV2 to TRDJ1, with 7 bases that match TRDD3. The length of the CDR3 is 20 residues. Germline assignment: CDR1 GEAIGNYY and CDR2 EKD. Unmatched junction bases numbered 22, after V lost 1 base and J lost 3 bases. The CDR3, as DNA: TGTGCCTGTGACACAGTGGAGCACTCTGGGGGGGAGACTACATCCGATAAACTCATCTTT. This encodes CACDTVEHSGGETTSDKLIF.

This clone has just a few counts. A far larger clone is only one base removed, so a read error is likely. The CDR3 sequence is CACDTVGGTHTDKLIF. In DNA form, the CDR3 reads TGTGCCTGTGACACCGTTGGGGGGACACACACCGATAAACTCATCTTT. The rearrangement links TRDV2 to TRDJ1; a possible D gene is TRDD3 (6 bases). CDR1 is GEAIGNYY and CDR2 is EKD in the germline V gene. V lost 0 bases to trimming and J lost 0 bases, with 13 bases between them. This CDR3 region has 16 residues.

Sample share makes this clone medium-sized. The chain employs TRDV2 and TRDJ1; TRDD3 agrees at 13 bases. The V gene's germline CDR1 is GEAIGNYY and CDR2 EKD. The CDR3 loop spans 15 amino acids. Unmatched junction bases numbered 4, after V lost 4 bases and J lost 3 bases. The DNA of the CDR3 is TGTGCCTGTGAAAAACTGGGGGATACGGCCGATAAACTCATCTTT. Translated, it gives CACEKLGDTADKLIF.

J is TRDJ1 and V is TRDV2, with 10 bases that match TRDD3. The junction had 16 bases not matched to a gene; V was cut back by 3 bases and J by 4 bases. CDR1 is GEAIGNYY, CDR2 EKD, per germline. This CDR3 spans 18 amino acids. This CDR3 is CACDLMSVGLGDVDKLIF. CDR3 sequence (DNA): TGTGCCTGTGACTTGATGTCGGTGGGACTGGGGGATGTCGATAAACTCATCTTT.

The chain employs TRDV1 and TRDJ1, with 12 bases aligning to TRDD3. CDR1 is TSWWSYY and CDR2 is QGS in the germline V gene. This CDR3 comprises 25 residues. Losses at the gene ends were 5 bases for V and 0 bases for J; bases not matched to a gene: 31. For the CDR3, the DNA is TGTGCTCTTGGGCAGATAGGGTTAAACGACGATCCTACTGGGGGATACTTGGGGGACACCGATAAACTCATCTTT. Its protein is CALGQIGLNDDPTGGYLGDTDKLIF.

This clone is deemed large (0.1 to 1%). The chain joins TRDV2 to TRDJ1; no clear D gene. This CDR3 is built from 16 residues. V lost 0 bases, J lost 3 bases, and 16 bases lay in between. The germline V gene encodes CDR1 GEAIGNYY and CDR2 EKD. The CDR3 nucleotides are TGTGCCTGTGACACCGTAGCTTCGAGTTCCGCCGATAAACTCATCTTT. It yields the protein CACDTVASSSADKLIF.

Points on this clone: A far bigger clonotype differs at one base, so this is likely a read error. The same CDR3 is also encoded by other DNA sequences in this sample. The genes are TRDV2 and TRDJ3; 8 nucleotides match TRDD3. Germline V gene data show CDR1 as GEAIGNYY and CDR2 as EKD. The CDR3 extends over 22 amino acids. The CDR3 is CACDTGGTGGNYYSWDTRQMFF. CDR3 DNA: TGTGCCTGTGACACGGGCGGTACTGGGGGTAACTATTACTCCTGGGACACCCGCCAGATGTTTTTC.

This clone was detected a few times. It is likely a read error: a sequence one base away is far more abundant. Other DNA variants within this sample encode the same CDR3. The gene calls are TRDV2 and TRDJ1; D not resolved. The germline V gene has CDR1 GEAIGNYY and CDR2 EKD. Trimming took 0 bases from V and 1 from J, leaving 11 bases between them. The CDR3 loop spans 15 amino acids. The CDR3 bases are TGTGCCTGTGACACCCTAGGGGCGGGCACCGATAAACTCATCTTT. Translated: CACDTLGAGTDKLIF.

Comment on this clone: A far larger clone is one base from this, pointing to a likely read error. The gene calls are TRDV2 and TRDJ1; tentatively, D is TRDD3 (6 bases). This CDR3 spans 15 amino acids. The germline CDR1 and CDR2 sequences are GEAIGNYY and EKD. V was cut by 5 bases and J by 2 bases, with 17 bases left in between. The CDR3 DNA follows: TGTGCCTGTGGCACTTTGGGGATGAGGACCGATAAACTCATCTTT. This sequence encodes CACGTLGMRTDKLIF.

For this clone: A far more abundant clone sits one base away, making this likely a read error. The chain uses TRDV2 and TRDJ1; 12 positions agree with TRDD3. The CDR3 contains 24 residues. CDR1 GEAIGNYY and CDR2 EKD come from the germline V gene. DNA of the CDR3: TGTGCCTGTGACACCGCCTGGGGGATACGGGGCCGTGGAATTCCCACCCACAACACCGCTAAACTCATCTTT. It codes for CACDTAWGIRGRGIPTHNTAKLIF.

This clone has only a few counts. Translating this DNA gives a protein that differs at residue 4 from the TCRdb one, which belongs to a much larger clone; a read error is likely, and the protein shown is this translation. V gene TRDV2 combines with J gene TRDJ3; 10 bases agree with TRDD3. The germline V gene encodes CDR1 GEAIGNYY and CDR2 EKD. The CDR3 runs 18 residues. The CDR3 region is CACNTVGDTRRDTRQMFF. CDR3 sequence (DNA): TGTGCCTGTAACACTGTGGGGGATACTAGGAGGGACACCCGACAGATGTTTTTC.

Note on this clone: TCRdb's protein, taken from a much larger clone, differs from this DNA's translation at residue 9, likely owing to a read error; the protein displayed comes from the DNA. The chain has TRDV2 and TRDJ1; D not resolved. The CDR3 extends over 14 amino acids. V was shortened by 3 bases and J by 3 bases, with 13 bases between the two germline ends. CDR1 GEAIGNYY and CDR2 EKD come from the germline V gene. The CDR3 bases are TGTGCCTGTGACCCGGTGAAAGGGGCCGATAAACTCATCTTT. The encoded protein is CACDPVKGADKLIF.

As to this clone: TCRdb shows a much larger clone's protein in place of this DNA's translation, and the two differ at residue 15, likely through a read error; the protein shown is translated from the DNA. This rearrangement joins TRDV2 to TRDJ1; 8 bases map to TRDD3. The CDR3 has 17 residues. From germline, CDR1 is GEAIGNYY and CDR2 EKD. CDR3 in DNA: TGTGCCTGTGACAATTTACTGGGGGCCGAATTCACCGATAAATTCATCTTT. This sequence encodes CACDNLLGAEFTDKFIF.

In its sample, this clone is medium-sized. The chain links TRDV1 to TRDJ1; no firm D call. This CDR3 region has 18 residues. Per germline, CDR1 TSWWSYY and CDR2 QGS. Trimming left V 5 bases short and J 0 bases short, with 22 bases between. DNA of the CDR3: TGTGCTCTTGGGATCTTTCCGCCGGGTAAAGGGAACACCGATAAACTCATCTTT. This sequence encodes CALGIFPPGKGNTDKLIF.

On this clone itself: TCRdb assigns this DNA the protein of a much larger clone, which departs from its translation at residue 4; this likely reflects a read error, and the protein shown comes from translating the DNA. The CDR3 DNA reads TGTGCCTGTGGCACCCTGGGGGATCCGGATTTGACAGCACAACTCTTCTTT. This gives the protein CACGTLGDPDLTAQLFF. This chain links TRDV2 with TRDJ2, with 9 bases aligning to TRDD3. The V gene's germline CDR1 is GEAIGNYY and CDR2 EKD. The CDR3 runs 17 residues.

This clone counts as medium-sized. It is likely a read error: a sequence one base away is far more abundant. The chain recombines TRDV2 with TRDJ1; 11 bases align to TRDD3. This CDR3 has 20 residues. Germline values: CDR1 GEAIGNYY, CDR2 EKD. This chain's CDR3 is CACDLMSAGLGDTSTDKRIF. DNA for the CDR3: TGTGCCTGTGACTTGATGTCGGCGGGGCTGGGGGATACATCCACCGATAAACGCATCTTT.

This clone qualifies as medium-sized. In the same sample, other DNA sequences code for this CDR3. The chain recombines TRDV2 with TRDJ1; the match to TRDD3 covers 11 bases. The CDR3 is 24 residues long. CDR1 and CDR2 (germline): GEAIGNYY, EKD. The V and J ends lost 7 bases and 2 bases, in that order; junction bases with no gene match: 35. The DNA of the CDR3 is TGTGCCTGCGACCCACTAGGGGGTGGGGGATACGCCGATTCACGGTTAGTACAGACCGATAAACTCATCTTT. The encoded protein is CACDPLGGGGYADSRLVQTDKLIF.

This clone was seen a few times. The chain carries TRDV2 and TRDJ1, with 9 bases matching TRDD3. V was clipped by 4 bases and J by 4 bases; unmatched bases: 6. In germline, CDR1 is GEAIGNYY, CDR2 EKD. CDR3 length: 14 amino acids. Written as DNA, the CDR3 is TGTGCCTGTGAGAAACTGGGGGAGGACGATAAACTCATCTTT. This sequence encodes CACEKLGEDDKLIF.

This clone was observed a handful of times. This may be a read error: a much more frequent sequence differs by one nucleotide. This chain uses TRDV2 with TRDJ1, with 7 bases aligning to TRDD3. The CDR3 runs 16 residues. Germline values: CDR1 GEAIGNYY, CDR2 EKD. Trimming removed 3 bases from V and 1 base from J; junction bases left unmatched: 10. CDR3: CACDSSSGGSTDKLIF. CDR3 bases: TGTGCCTGTGACTCCTCTTCTGGGGGGTCCACCGATAAACTCATCTTT.

The table lists this clone with a few counts. The protein recorded in TCRdb matches a much larger clone and deviates from this DNA's translation at residue 10, suggesting a read error; the protein here is obtained by translating the DNA. The V gene is TRDV2, the J gene TRDJ3, with 11 bases lining up with TRDD3. This CDR3 has 18 amino acids. Per the germline V gene, CDR1 is GEAIGNYY and CDR2 is EKD. With 0 bases clipped from V and 6 bases from J, the junction kept 6 bases outside the gene matches. Here the CDR3 DNA reads TGTGCCTGTGACACCGTACTGGGGGATATGCCGGACACCCGACAGATGTTTTTC. Encoded protein: CACDTVLGDMPDTRQMFF.

The chain has TRAV29/DV5 and TRDJ1, with TRDD3 matching over 10 bases. This CDR3 contains 20 residues. The V and J ends lost 1 base and 3 bases, in that order; junction bases with no gene match: 21. The germline V gene has CDR1 NSMFDY and CDR2 ISSIKDK. The CDR3 coding sequence is TGTGCAGCAAGCCTGAGGCATTACAGCTGGGGGATAAGTCTGGCCGATAAACTCATCTTT. Protein sequence: CAASLRHYSWGISLADKLIF.

This clone came up a few times. A far larger clone lies a single base away; this is likely a read error. This CDR3 is also generated by other DNA sequences in the sample. The chain has TRDV2 and TRDJ1, with D possibly TRDD3 on 6 matching bases. The CDR3 contains 15 residues. CDR1 GEAIGNYY and CDR2 EKD come from the germline V gene. The CDR3 DNA sequence: TGCGCCTGTGACACTTTGGGGATGAGGACCGATAAACTCATCTTT. Translating gives CACDTLGMRTDKLIF.